Reported below is one TCR beta chain. This entry comes from a study of blood T cell repertoires in COVID-19. Study-wide context: The cDNA or gDNA used as material had been derived from T cells, B-cell-depleted T cells, or PBMCs.

Per the original data handling: Estimates of nucleated cell counts were drawn from the amplification of reference gene primers. Profiling relied on immunoSEQ multiplex PCR, and the TCRdb table lists in-frame clones only, not all of them. The V and J calls and clone size were taken over from that table, and D and trimming were inferred from the DNA. The repertoire has about 250,000 clones, about nine tenths of them found once; the top ten carry around 1.8%. Individuals drawn from about 26 US areas were about 18 to 95 years old. What the recovered Cohort 3 donors had was two negative PCRs, clearance, or symptom resolution. The CDR3 extends over 16 amino acids. From germline, CDR1 is MNHEY and CDR2 SVGAGI. The trim removed 0 bases at V and 2 bases at J, leaving 6 bases unmatched.

The V call is TRBV6-5, the J call TRBJ1-1; TRBD1 aligns across 7 bases. The source of this sequence is a man aged 40-50 years who had recovered from COVID-19. Sample: PBMCs or T cells enriched from blood (not recorded which). The CDR3 DNA reads TGTGCCAGCAGTTACTCCGAAACAGGGGTAAACACTGAAGCTTTCTTT. Translation: CASSYSETGVNTEAFF.